One sample yielded the 17 T cell receptor beta chains listed below, sequenced in a study of cytomegalovirus exposure and HLA in healthy donors. The PCR had 60 Vbeta and 13 Jbeta primers. Here immunoSEQ multiplex PCR was the method, and the copy in TCRdb shows in-frame clones only, minus some. The table lists 150,000 or so clones, around 80% of them singletons, with around 14% in the top ten. The sequenced material came from PBMCs. These receptors were taken from a woman aged 40 to 50 in good health and CMV-seronegative.

This clone was counted between two and nine times. The chain employs TRBV19 and TRBJ1-1; maybe TRBD1 (5 bases). Germline V CDR1 and CDR2: LNHDA, SQIVND (reference sequence). Between the trimmed V and J ends, which lost 3 bases and 1 base, there was a span of 9 bases. The CDR3 covers 14 residues. In DNA, the CDR3 is TGTGCCAGTAGTATCGGGGGGTCGAACACTGAAGCTTTCTTT. This translates into CASSIGGSNTEAFF.

V gene TRBV9 combines with J gene TRBJ2-5; TRBD2 might be the D (6 bases). Trimming took 2 bases from V and 5 from J, leaving 16 bases between them. The CDR3 has 15 amino acids. Germline values: CDR1 SGDLS, CDR2 YYNGEE. In DNA form, the CDR3 reads TGTGCCAGCAGCGTTTCCAGACTAGTCGAGGAGACCCAGTACTTC. Translation: CASSVSRLVEETQYF.

The gene calls are TRBV7-3 and TRBJ1-2, with D maybe TRBD1 (6 bases). Germline values: CDR1 SGHTA, CDR2 FQGTGA. This CDR3 contains 13 residues. V dropped 5 bases and J dropped 10 bases, with 17 bases sitting between them. This chain's CDR3 is CASSLNRDNAYTF. CDR3 in DNA: TGTGCCAGCAGCCTCAACCGGGACAACGCCTACACCTTC.

This chain joins TRBV29-1 and TRBJ2-2; 7 nucleotides match TRBD2. Germline lookup yields CDR1 SQVTM and CDR2 ANQGSEA. The V gene end was trimmed by 7 bases and the J gene end by 5 bases; junction bases not matched to a gene: 10. This CDR3 has 14 residues. Written as DNA, the CDR3 is TGCAGCGCTGGGGGGGATGGGGGTACCGGGGAGCTGTTTTTT. Translating it yields CSAGGDGGTGELFF.

V usage is TRBV7-9 and J usage is TRBJ2-3; 9 bases are a match to TRBD1. Trimming took 8 bases from V and 2 from J; bases not matched to a gene: 8. This CDR3 comprises 15 residues. Germline values: CDR1 SEHNR, CDR2 FQNEAQ (reference sequence). The CDR3 region has the DNA TGTGCCAGCGGACCCGGGACAGGGCCCACAGATACGCAGTATTTT. Translated, it gives CASGPGTGPTDTQYF.

Only a few counts were recorded for this clone. The chain couples TRBV2 to TRBJ1-3; no clear D. CDR1 and CDR2 from the germline V gene are SNHLY and FYNNEI. This CDR3 contains 14 residues. V was cut by 1 base and J by 4 bases, with 8 bases left in between. CDR3 nucleotide sequence: TGTGCCAGCAGTGAAGAGACATTCGGAAACACCATATATTTT. Its translation: CASSEETFGNTIYF.

The rearrangement links TRBV11-2 to TRBJ2-4; 7 bases fit TRBD1. Germline CDR1 is SGHAT and CDR2 is FQNNGV. The J segment lost 12 bases and the V segment lost 0 bases, leaving 11 bases of the junction unmatched. The CDR3 extends over 15 amino acids. DNA for the CDR3: TGTGCCAGCAGCTTAGATCTAGGGGCTAGGGACAGTCAGTACTTC. It yields the protein CASSLDLGARDSQYF.

This clone has a handful of counts. The V gene is TRBV21-1, the J gene TRBJ1-1. TRBV21-1 is given as a pseudogene. This CDR3 is 15 amino acids long. The DNA of the CDR3 is TGTGCCAGCAGCAAAGAGTGGGTTGGAGGGACTGAAGCTTTCTTT. This gives the protein CASSKEWVGGTEAFF.

The V gene is TRBV5-6, the J gene TRBJ2-3; the D is unclear. CDR3 size: 15 residues. Looked up from germline, CDR1 is SGHDT and CDR2 is YYEEEE. Trimming left V 4 bases short and J 0 bases short, with 12 bases between. The CDR3 spells CASSPLPTSTDTQYF. The CDR3 DNA sequence: TGTGCCAGCAGCCCTTTACCAACTAGCACAGATACGCAGTATTTT.

A few counts support this clone. V usage is TRBV28 and J usage is TRBJ1-5; a weak D match, TRBD1 (5 bases). Looked up from germline, CDR1 is MDHEN and CDR2 is SYDVKM. This CDR3 has 12 residues. Trimming left V 7 bases short and J 9 bases short, with 13 bases between. This chain's CDR3 is CASKISTGPQHF. The CDR3 DNA reads as TGTGCCAGCAAAATCAGCACAGGGCCCCAGCATTTT.

Details on this clone: A read error may account for a junction end that differs from germline. The J gene is TRBJ1-3, the V gene TRBV7-9, with TRBD1 matching over 8 bases. Germline V lookup: CDR1 SEHNR, CDR2 FQNEAQ (reference sequence). The length of the CDR3 is 15 residues. The CDR3 sequence is CASKDREVSGNTIYF. The CDR3 DNA reads TGTGCCAGCAAGGACAGGGAAGTGTCTGGAAACACTATATATTTT. The full variable domain, completed using reference TRBV7-9 and TRBJ1-3, is DTGVSQNPRHKITKRGQNVTFRCDPISEHNRLYWYRQTLGQGPEFLTYFQNEAQLEKSRLLSDRFSAERPKGSFSTLEIQRTEQGDSAMYLCASKDREVSGNTIYFGEGSWLTVV.

The chain joins TRBV5-8 to TRBJ1-2, with TRBD1 as a possible D gene (6 bases). The V end was cut by 0 bases, the J end by 4 bases, with 13 bases between. The CDR3 spans 15 residues. The germline CDR1 and CDR2 sequences are SGHTS and YDEGEE. The CDR3 loop reads CASSLATRTAYGYTF. The CDR3 nucleotides read TGTGCCAGCAGCTTGGCCACCCGGACAGCCTATGGCTACACCTTC.

The genes are TRBV19 and TRBJ1-1; 9 nucleotides match TRBD1. The germline V gene encodes CDR1 LNHDA and CDR2 SQIVND (reference sequence). This CDR3 is built from 13 residues. The CDR3 sequence is CASGRDRDVEAFF. The CDR3 nucleotides read TGTGCTAGTGGCCGGGACAGGGATGTTGAAGCTTTCTTT.

The V gene is TRBV19, the J gene TRBJ1-1, with D maybe TRBD1 (6 bases). The CDR3 runs to 14 residues. Germline V gene sequence: CDR1 LNHDA, CDR2 SQIVND (reference sequence). V shed 8 bases and J shed 10 bases, with 23 bases lying between them. CDR3 in amino acids: CASCFTGYPMGAFF. Here the CDR3 DNA reads TGTGCCAGTTGCTTTACAGGGTATCCTATGGGAGCTTTCTTT.

This chain joins TRBV10-3 and TRBJ1-1, with 11 nucleotides matching TRBD1. This CDR3 region has 15 residues. V was clipped by 2 bases and J by 5 bases; unmatched bases: 4. Looked up from germline, CDR1 is ENHRY and CDR2 is SYGVKD. CDR3 coding DNA: TGTGCCATCAGTGAGGGACAGGGGGCGTCGACTGAAGCTTTCTTT. Protein product: CAISEGQGASTEAFF.

The V call is TRBV9, the J call TRBJ2-1, with 7 bases lining up with TRBD1. V was clipped by 4 bases and J by 0 bases; unmatched bases: 4. The V gene's germline CDR1 is SGDLS and CDR2 YYNGEE. The CDR3 is 15 residues long. CDR3 region: CASSRDSSSYNEQFF. CDR3 nucleotides: TGTGCCAGCAGCCGGGACAGCAGCTCCTACAATGAGCAGTTCTTC.

This chain's CDR3 is CASSFQGVSYGYTF. CDR3 nucleotide sequence: TGTGCCAGCAGCTTTCAGGGGGTTTCCTATGGCTACACCTTC. V gene TRBV7-9 combines with J gene TRBJ1-2; 7 bases map to TRBD1. With 3 bases clipped from V and 4 bases from J, the junction kept 5 bases outside the gene matches. This CDR3 is 14 amino acids long. Per germline, CDR1 SEHNR and CDR2 FQNEAQ (reference sequence).